This entry lists 9 T cell receptor beta chains sequenced from one sample in a study of CD8 T cells in Susac syndrome. RNA amounts of roughly 0.45 to 1 ug underwent reverse transcription with random hexamers. TCRdb itself ran the immunoSEQ multiplex PCR reads through MiXCR, one entry per CDR3 protein. The repertoire holds 100,000 or so distinct CDR3 sequences, with 92% as singletons. Sequenced: CD4+ T cells from PBMCs. These receptors were obtained from a human donor in good health.

This chain links TRBV20-1 with TRBJ2-2, with 11 bases fitting TRBD2. The CDR3 runs 18 residues. Germline CDR1 is DFQATT and CDR2 is SNEGSKA (reference sequence). V lost 7 bases, J lost 4 bases, and 17 bases stayed unmatched. DNA for the CDR3: TGCAGTGTGGCGAGTCTAGCGGGAGGTTTAAGTCTCACCGGGGAGCTGTTTTTT. It is translated as CSVASLAGGLSLTGELFF.

The V call is TRBV25-1, the J call TRBJ1-1; D gene ambiguous. This CDR3 contains 14 residues. Trimming left V 1 base short and J 3 bases short, with 9 bases between. Germline CDR1 and CDR2: MGHDK and SYGVNS. The CDR3 sequence: CASSESWEYTEAFF. The CDR3 region has the DNA TGTGCCAGCAGTGAATCGTGGGAATACACTGAAGCTTTCTTT.

The gene calls are TRBV7-3 and TRBJ1-1, with TRBD1 as a possible D gene (5 bases). The CDR3 extends over 14 amino acids. Trimming stripped 5 bases from V and 7 bases from J, with 17 bases between. The germline V gene encodes CDR1 SGHTA and CDR2 FQGTGA. This chain's CDR3 is CASSPSSGSGEAFF. Written as DNA, the CDR3 is TGTGCCAGCAGCCCCTCGTCAGGGTCCGGTGAAGCTTTCTTT.

The genes are TRBV20-1 and TRBJ1-3, with TRBD1 as a possible D gene (6 bases). CDR1 and CDR2 from the germline V gene are DFQATT and SNEGSKA (reference sequence). V gave up 6 bases and J gave up 8 bases, with 20 bases separating them. The length of the CDR3 is 14 residues. The DNA for the CDR3 is TGCAGTGCAGAGGATGGGGGGCGAGGATACACCATATATTTT. Its translation is CSAEDGGRGYTIYF.

V is TRBV5-6 and J is TRBJ2-3, with D possibly matching TRBD2 (5 bases). Per the germline V gene, CDR1 is SGHDT and CDR2 is YYEEEE. The CDR3 has 14 residues. Deletions cut 5 bases from V and 5 bases from J, with 15 bases between. This chain's CDR3 is CASSARVGRDTQYF. DNA of the CDR3: TGTGCCAGCAGTGCAAGGGTTGGGAGAGATACGCAGTATTTT.

The chain joins TRBV28 to TRBJ1-2, with 10 bases identical to TRBD1. This CDR3 spans 13 amino acids. V trimming: 6 bases; J trimming: 11 bases; junction bases outside the gene matches: 9. Germline lookup yields CDR1 MDHEN and CDR2 SYDVKM. The CDR3 nucleotides read TGTGCCAGCAGCCTCCTGACAGGGGGCGGGTACACCTTC. Amino acid sequence: CASSLLTGGGYTF.

This clonotype was seen once. This chain uses TRBV6-6 with TRBJ2-6; 7 bases fit TRBD1. The CDR3 runs to 15 residues. The germline V gene encodes CDR1 MNHNY and CDR2 SVGAGI (reference sequence). With V trimmed by 4 bases and J by 4 bases, 4 bases remained unmatched. Written as DNA, the CDR3 is TGTGCCAGCAGTTCCGACAGGGCGGGGGCCAACGTCCTGACTTTC. Protein product: CASSSDRAGANVLTF.

V is TRBV28 and J is TRBJ1-2, with D possibly matching TRBD1 (6 bases). This CDR3 has 15 residues. The germline CDR1 and CDR2 sequences are MDHEN and SYDVKM. The V end lost 6 bases, the J end lost 8 bases, and 22 bases lay between the germline ends. The CDR3 sequence: CASSLSRGGRIGYTF. The CDR3, as DNA: TGTGCCAGCAGCCTTAGTCGCGGGGGGCGTATAGGCTACACCTTC.

The chain combines TRBV7-3 with TRBJ1-6; D possibly corresponds to TRBD1 (5 bases). CDR1 is SGHTA and CDR2 is FQGTGA in the germline V gene. V lost 4 bases to trimming and J lost 7 bases, with 11 bases between them. The CDR3 covers 14 residues. The CDR3 DNA is TGTGCCAGCAGCTCCGGGGCGCTAAATTCACCCCTCCACTTT. Amino acid sequence: CASSSGALNSPLHF.